The sequence of this T cell receptor (beta chain) was determined in a study of cytomegalovirus exposure and HLA in healthy donors. About the study: Of the donors genotyped, about 410 in all, around 77% fell in the Caucasian-associated ancestry cluster.

Primers for the PCR totalled 60 Vbeta and 13 Jbeta. TCRdb keeps only in-frame clones here, not all; method: immunoSEQ multiplex PCR. This sample carries more than 90,000 clones, over 60% of them seen once, and the ten largest clones take roughly 7.7%. Regarding the study as a whole: It was reportedly the case that the classifier diagnosed cytomegalovirus status with high specificity and sensitivity. An analysis was carried out at a later point. It showed that HLA-associated TCR beta chains were more clonally expanded than equally common non-associated chains. Several of the most significant clusters appeared, in a later analysis, to be linked to common viral pathogens.

Notes on this clone: Its antigen remains unknown.

The CDR3 is 15 residues long. Trimming stripped 6 bases from V and 0 bases from J, with 12 bases between. Looked up from germline, CDR1 is LNHDA and CDR2 is SQIVND (reference sequence). V usage is TRBV19 and J usage is TRBJ1-5; D is ambiguous. The TCR originated in a human donor in good health. Sequencing was performed on PBMCs. The CDR3 is CASRKEIYSNQPQHF. For the CDR3, the DNA is TGTGCCAGTAGAAAGGAGATCTATAGCAATCAGCCCCAGCATTTT.